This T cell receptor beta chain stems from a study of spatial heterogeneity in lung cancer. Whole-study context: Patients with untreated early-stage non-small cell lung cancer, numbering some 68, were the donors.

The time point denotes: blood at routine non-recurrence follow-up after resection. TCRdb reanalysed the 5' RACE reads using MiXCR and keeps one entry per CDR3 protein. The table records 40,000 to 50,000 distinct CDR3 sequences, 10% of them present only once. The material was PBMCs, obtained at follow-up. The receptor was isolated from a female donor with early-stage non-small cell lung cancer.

The CDR3 loop is CASSRAPGTEAFF. The CDR3 nucleotides read TGTGCCAGCAGCCGGGCCCCTGGAACTGAAGCTTTCTTT. The chain employs TRBV6-4 and TRBJ1-1; D gene unclear. The CDR3 length is 13 residues. Germline V gene lookup returns CDR1 MRHNA and CDR2 SNTAGT. Between the trimmed V and J ends, which lost 6 bases and 5 bases, there was a span of 13 bases.